The source of this T cell receptor (beta chain) is a study of T cell changes during pregnancy in multiple sclerosis. This clone was seen a few times. This CDR3 has 15 amino acids. Germline CDR1 MGHRA, CDR2 YSYEKL. With V trimmed by 0 bases and J by 2 bases, 2 bases remained unmatched. The assay was immunoSEQ multiplex PCR, and TCRdb's table has in-frame clones only and misses some. The sample comprises 50,000 or so clones, 91% of which are singletons, and about 1% rests with the top ten. The receptor was derived from a female donor in good health, enrolled as a control in a pregnancy study. The sequenced sample was peripheral blood, obtained after pregnancy. The V gene is TRBV4-1, the J gene TRBJ2-7; 9 bases agree with TRBD2. This CDR3 is CASSQERGGPYEQYF. CDR3 nucleotides: TGCGCCAGCAGCCAAGAGCGGGGGGGCCCCTACGAGCAGTACTTC.